Reported below is one T cell receptor beta chain. No antigen is known for it. TCR beta CDR3 regions were amplified from RNA transcripts. The HTBI primer set served for first-round RT-PCR of the TCR CDR3. TCRdb re-derived calls from the multiplex PCR reads in MiXCR, one entry per CDR3 protein. The sample yields some 700,000 distinct CDR3 sequences, roughly 17% seen once. The source of the sample is a study of T cells in Graves' hyperthyroidism and ophthalmopathy. Study-level findings and limits: Most thyroid clonotypes with frequency above 0.001 were detected in blood.

This TCR derives from a middle-aged man with Graves' hyperthyroidism. The sequenced sample consisted of blood.

CDR3 in DNA: TGCGCCAGCAGCTTGGGAGCGGTCTCTGGGGCCAACGTCCTGACTTTC. It yields the protein CASSLGAVSGANVLTF. The chain employs TRBV5-1 and TRBJ2-6, with a tentative D call TRBD2 (5 bases). The V gene's germline CDR1 is SGHRS and CDR2 YFSETQ. The CDR3 contains 16 residues. V was shortened by 0 bases and J by 0 bases, with 7 bases between the two germline ends.